Sequencing of this T cell receptor (beta chain) was carried out in a study of T cell changes during pregnancy in multiple sclerosis. The CDR3 sequence is 14 residues long. Germline V gives CDR1 SGHNT, CDR2 YENEEA. The V end lost 5 bases, the J end lost 0 bases, and 9 bases lay between the germline ends. Here immunoSEQ multiplex PCR was the method, and the copy in TCRdb shows in-frame clones only, minus some. The table includes about 46,000 clones, almost 95% detected once. The receptor was isolated from a female donor in good health, enrolled as a control in a pregnancy study. The source was CD4+ T cells from peripheral blood mononuclear cells, collected in the second trimester of pregnancy. The chain is built from TRBV11-3 and TRBJ2-3; TRBD2 is a possible D gene (6 bases). The CDR3 DNA reads TGTGCCAGCAGCGGGGGGATTAGCACAGATACGCAGTATTTT. Translation gives CASSGGISTDTQYF.